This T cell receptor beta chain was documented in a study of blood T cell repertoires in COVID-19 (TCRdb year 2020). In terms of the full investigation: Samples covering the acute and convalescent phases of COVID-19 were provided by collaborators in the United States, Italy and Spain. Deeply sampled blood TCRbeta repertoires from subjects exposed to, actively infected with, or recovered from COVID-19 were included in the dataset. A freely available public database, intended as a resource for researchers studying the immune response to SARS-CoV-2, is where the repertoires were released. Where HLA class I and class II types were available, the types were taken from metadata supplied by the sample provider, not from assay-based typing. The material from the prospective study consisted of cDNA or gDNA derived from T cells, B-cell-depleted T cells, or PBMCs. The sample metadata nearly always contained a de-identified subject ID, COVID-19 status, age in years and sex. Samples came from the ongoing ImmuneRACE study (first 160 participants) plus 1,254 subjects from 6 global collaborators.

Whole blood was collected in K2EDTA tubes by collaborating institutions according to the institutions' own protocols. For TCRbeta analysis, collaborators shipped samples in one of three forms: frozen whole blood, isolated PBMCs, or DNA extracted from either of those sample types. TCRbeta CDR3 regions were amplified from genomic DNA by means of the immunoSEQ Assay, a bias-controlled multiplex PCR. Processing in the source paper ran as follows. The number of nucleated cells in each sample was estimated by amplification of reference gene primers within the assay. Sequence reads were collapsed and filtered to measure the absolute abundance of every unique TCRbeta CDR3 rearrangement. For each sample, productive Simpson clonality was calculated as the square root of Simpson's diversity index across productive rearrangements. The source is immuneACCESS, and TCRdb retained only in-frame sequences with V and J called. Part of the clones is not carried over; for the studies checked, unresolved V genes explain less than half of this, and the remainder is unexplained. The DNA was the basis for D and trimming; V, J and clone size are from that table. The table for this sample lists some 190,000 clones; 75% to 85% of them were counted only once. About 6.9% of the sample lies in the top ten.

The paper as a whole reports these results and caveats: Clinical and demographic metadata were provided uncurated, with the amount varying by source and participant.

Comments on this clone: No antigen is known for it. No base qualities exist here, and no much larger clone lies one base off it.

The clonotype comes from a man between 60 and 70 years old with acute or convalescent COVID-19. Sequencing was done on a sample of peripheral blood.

CDR3 loop: CASSLGGANYGYTF. The base sequence is TGTGCCAGCAGCTTGGGGGGGGCTAACTATGGCTACACCTTC. The chain employs TRBV5-4 and TRBJ1-2; D gene: possibly TRBD1, on 5 matching bases. Its CDR3 holds 14 amino acids, cysteine through phenylalanine. Only the CDR3 DNA stays, 42 bases, in frame from base 1. V sheds 0 bases and J sheds 0 bases, leaving 6 bases between their ends. From a lookup of the germline V gene (reference sequence), CDR1 and CDR2 are SGHNT and YYREEE.